A selection of T cell receptor beta chains follows, all from one sample in a study of identical twins. Each CDR3 protein is one row after TCRdb ran MiXCR on the 5' RACE reads. The sample has some 1,600,000 distinct CDR3 sequences, under 35% seen once. The sample was cord blood. Every receptor here comes from a newborn girl in good health. The CDR3 runs from the conserved cysteine through the conserved F or W. D genes are given only for firm matches. Clone size is given for some rows only: seen once, a few or many times, or a class if the clone is expanded.

v_call: TRBV20-1
j_call: TRBJ2-3
clone_size: few
d_call: TRBD2
cdr3_aa: CSARGQRGDHTDTQYF
cdr3_nt: TGCAGTGCTAGAGGTCAGCGGGGGGACCACACAGATACGCAGTATTTT

v_call: TRBV10-3
j_call: TRBJ1-2
clone_size: many
d_call: TRBD1
cdr3_aa: CAISPTGGGYTF
cdr3_nt: TGTGCCATCAGTCCGACAGGGGGTGGCTACACCTTC

v_call: TRBV7-2
j_call: TRBJ2-7
clone_size: -
d_call: -
cdr3_aa: CASSFIPSYEQYF
cdr3_nt: TGTGCCAGCAGCTTCATACCCTCCTACGAGCAGTACTTC

v_call: TRBV5-6
j_call: TRBJ2-7
clone_size: -
d_call: TRBD2
cdr3_aa: CASGSTSGFSYEQYF
cdr3_nt: TGTGCCAGCGGCTCTACTAGCGGGTTCTCCTACGAGCAGTACTTC

v_call: TRBV7-8
j_call: TRBJ2-7
clone_size: few
d_call: -
cdr3_aa: CASSFLGGADTYEQYF
cdr3_nt: TGTGCCAGCAGCTTCCTTGGCGGGGCTGACACCTACGAGCAGTACTTC

v_call: TRBV4-1
j_call: TRBJ1-1
clone_size: -
d_call: -
cdr3_aa: CASSQAPGPNTEAFF
cdr3_nt: TGCGCCAGCAGCCAAGCGCCGGGGCCGAACACTGAAGCTTTCTTT

v_call: TRBV11-2
j_call: TRBJ1-1
clone_size: -
d_call: -
cdr3_aa: CASSLVGQTNTEAFF
cdr3_nt: TGTGCCAGCAGCTTAGTCGGACAGACGAACACTGAAGCTTTCTTT

v_call: TRBV6-6
j_call: TRBJ2-7
clone_size: -
d_call: -
cdr3_aa: CASSPRDLPYEQYF
cdr3_nt: TGTGCCAGCAGTCCCCGGGACCTACCCTACGAGCAGTACTTC

v_call: TRBV7-6
j_call: TRBJ1-1
clone_size: -
d_call: -
cdr3_aa: CASTPAGWGTEAFF
cdr3_nt: TGTGCCAGCACCCCAGCGGGTTGGGGGACTGAAGCTTTCTTT

v_call: TRBV14
j_call: TRBJ1-2
clone_size: many
d_call: -
cdr3_aa: CASSRRANSNYGYTF
cdr3_nt: TGTGCCAGCAGCCGCAGGGCGAATTCAAACTATGGCTACACCTTC

v_call: TRBV28
j_call: TRBJ2-7
clone_size: -
d_call: TRBD1
cdr3_aa: CASSFRIRDSPPSHEQYF
cdr3_nt: TGTGCCAGCAGTTTTAGGATACGGGACAGTCCCCCTTCCCACGAGCAGTACTTC

v_call: TRBV6-6
j_call: TRBJ1-1
clone_size: -
d_call: -
cdr3_aa: CASSYSGSPNTEAFF
cdr3_nt: TGTGCCAGCAGTTACTCGGGGTCCCCGAACACTGAAGCTTTCTTT

v_call: TRBV5-1
j_call: TRBJ2-7
clone_size: -
d_call: TRBD2
cdr3_aa: CASSLAVAGVSAYEQYF
cdr3_nt: TGCGCCAGCAGCTTGGCCGTAGCGGGGGTGTCTGCCTACGAGCAGTACTTC

v_call: TRBV5-1
j_call: TRBJ2-7
clone_size: few
d_call: TRBD1
cdr3_aa: CASSSRDSPTDEQYF
cdr3_nt: TGCGCCAGCAGCTCACGGGACAGTCCTACGGACGAGCAGTACTTC

v_call: TRBV10-3
j_call: TRBJ2-7
clone_size: many
d_call: TRBD2
cdr3_aa: CAISDPGGLASYYEQYF
cdr3_nt: TGTGCCATCAGTGACCCAGGGGGACTAGCCTCTTACTACGAGCAGTACTTC

v_call: TRBV12-3/TRBV12-4
j_call: TRBJ2-1
clone_size: -
d_call: TRBD2
cdr3_aa: CASRAGAYQNEQFF
cdr3_nt: TGTGCCAGTCGAGCGGGAGCCTATCAAAATGAGCAGTTCTTC

v_call: TRBV7-9
j_call: TRBJ2-1
clone_size: few
d_call: TRBD2
cdr3_aa: CASSRTPGGFYNEQFF
cdr3_nt: TGTGCCAGCAGCCGTACTCCGGGGGGATTCTACAATGAGCAGTTCTTC

v_call: TRBV27
j_call: TRBJ1-2
clone_size: few
d_call: TRBD1
cdr3_aa: CASSSPGQPNYGYTF
cdr3_nt: TGTGCCAGCAGTTCTCCGGGACAGCCTAACTATGGCTACACCTTC

v_call: TRBV4-2
j_call: TRBJ2-7
clone_size: few
d_call: -
cdr3_aa: CASRTSPYEQYF
cdr3_nt: TGTGCCAGCAGGACCAGCCCGTACGAGCAGTACTTC

v_call: TRBV11-2
j_call: TRBJ2-7
clone_size: -
d_call: TRBD2
cdr3_aa: CASSLGAGGHYEQYF
cdr3_nt: TGTGCCAGCAGCTTAGGAGCGGGGGGCCATTACGAGCAGTACTTC

v_call: TRBV20-1
j_call: TRBJ2-3
clone_size: few
d_call: -
cdr3_aa: CSATGQTSTDTQYF
cdr3_nt: TGCAGTGCTACCGGACAGACTAGCACAGATACGCAGTATTTT

v_call: TRBV7-2
j_call: TRBJ1-2
clone_size: -
d_call: -
cdr3_aa: CASSFITNYGYTF
cdr3_nt: TGTGCCAGCAGCTTCATAACTAACTATGGCTACACCTTC

v_call: TRBV10-3
j_call: TRBJ1-1
clone_size: few
d_call: -
cdr3_aa: CAISESGREPEAFF
cdr3_nt: TGTGCCATCAGTGAGTCCGGCAGGGAACCTGAAGCTTTCTTT

v_call: TRBV12-3/TRBV12-4
j_call: TRBJ1-1
clone_size: once
d_call: -
cdr3_aa: CASIDWGRVNTEAFF
cdr3_nt: TGTGCCAGCATCGATTGGGGCAGGGTGAACACTGAAGCTTTCTTT

v_call: TRBV4-1
j_call: TRBJ2-1
clone_size: -
d_call: -
cdr3_aa: CASSQFRIGASNEQFF
cdr3_nt: TGCGCCAGCAGCCAATTTAGAATCGGGGCTTCTAATGAGCAGTTCTTC

v_call: TRBV4-1
j_call: TRBJ1-2
clone_size: few
d_call: -
cdr3_aa: CASSQEPLNYGYTF
cdr3_nt: TGCGCCAGCAGCCAAGAGCCACTAAACTATGGCTACACCTTC

v_call: TRBV28
j_call: TRBJ2-7
clone_size: once
d_call: TRBD2
cdr3_aa: CASRPSGASLYEQYF
cdr3_nt: TGTGCCAGCAGACCTAGCGGAGCCTCCCTCTACGAGCAGTACTTC

v_call: TRBV6-1
j_call: TRBJ1-2
clone_size: -
d_call: TRBD1
cdr3_aa: CASSPWATGTGGHGYTF
cdr3_nt: TGTGCCAGCAGTCCCTGGGCTACCGGGACAGGGGGCCATGGCTACACCTTC

v_call: TRBV20-1
j_call: TRBJ2-7
clone_size: few
d_call: TRBD2
cdr3_aa: CRPSGGAYRTTYEQYF
cdr3_nt: TGCAGGCCTAGCGGGGGGGCCTATCGAACGACCTACGAGCAGTACTTC

v_call: TRBV4-1
j_call: TRBJ1-2
clone_size: -
d_call: -
cdr3_aa: CASSQGGTPNYGYTF
cdr3_nt: TGCGCCAGCAGCCAAGGAGGGACACCTAACTATGGCTACACCTTC

v_call: TRBV9
j_call: TRBJ2-1
clone_size: -
d_call: TRBD1
cdr3_aa: CASSVNRDRQGPSYNEQFF
cdr3_nt: TGTGCCAGCAGCGTAAATCGTGATCGACAGGGGCCCTCTTACAATGAGCAGTTCTTC

v_call: TRBV20-1
j_call: TRBJ2-2
clone_size: few
d_call: -
cdr3_aa: CSAPGGPTGELFF
cdr3_nt: TGCAGTGCTCCAGGGGGGCCCACCGGGGAGCTGTTTTTT

v_call: TRBV20-1
j_call: TRBJ2-4
clone_size: -
d_call: -
cdr3_aa: CSASKNIQYF
cdr3_nt: TGCAGTGCTAGCAAAAACATTCAGTACTTC

v_call: TRBV11-2
j_call: TRBJ1-1
clone_size: -
d_call: TRBD1
cdr3_aa: CASSLPPYRGNTEAFF
cdr3_nt: TGTGCCAGCAGCCTCCCCCCTTACAGGGGGAACACTGAAGCTTTCTTT

v_call: TRBV24-1
j_call: TRBJ1-2
clone_size: -
d_call: TRBD1
cdr3_aa: CATSDTGTGSNYGYTF
cdr3_nt: TGTGCCACCAGTGACACCGGGACAGGGTCTAACTATGGCTACACCTTC

v_call: TRBV6-5
j_call: TRBJ2-3
clone_size: few
d_call: TRBD1
cdr3_aa: CASSFDGQGSTDTQYF
cdr3_nt: TGTGCCAGCAGTTTTGACGGACAGGGCAGCACAGATACGCAGTATTTT

v_call: TRBV6-2/TRBV6-3
j_call: TRBJ2-6
clone_size: -
d_call: -
cdr3_aa: CASSRGLSGANVLTF
cdr3_nt: TGTGCCAGCAGTAGGGGTCTCTCTGGGGCCAACGTCCTGACTTTC

v_call: TRBV10-3
j_call: TRBJ2-1
clone_size: -
d_call: -
cdr3_aa: CAIREYNEQFF
cdr3_nt: TGTGCCATCAGGGAATACAATGAGCAGTTCTTC

v_call: TRBV20-1
j_call: TRBJ1-2
clone_size: few
d_call: -
cdr3_aa: CSATLFGTGYGYTF
cdr3_nt: TGCAGTGCTACCCTATTCGGGACTGGCTATGGCTACACCTTC

v_call: TRBV5-1
j_call: TRBJ1-2
clone_size: -
d_call: TRBD1
cdr3_aa: CASSLETGIANYGYTF
cdr3_nt: TGCGCCAGCAGCTTGGAGACAGGGATAGCTAACTATGGCTACACCTTC

v_call: TRBV5-1
j_call: TRBJ1-1
clone_size: -
d_call: -
cdr3_aa: CASSLGGARVMNTEAFF
cdr3_nt: TGCGCCAGCAGCTTGGGGGGGGCCCGGGTTATGAACACTGAAGCTTTCTTT

v_call: TRBV7-2
j_call: TRBJ2-1
clone_size: few
d_call: -
cdr3_aa: CASSQSARNEQFF
cdr3_nt: TGTGCCAGCAGCCAGAGCGCCAGGAATGAGCAGTTCTTC

v_call: TRBV10-3
j_call: TRBJ2-7
clone_size: -
d_call: TRBD2
cdr3_aa: CAISEGGLAGSYEQYF
cdr3_nt: TGTGCCATCAGTGAGGGGGGACTAGCGGGTTCCTACGAGCAGTACTTC

v_call: TRBV6-4
j_call: TRBJ2-1
clone_size: few
d_call: TRBD2
cdr3_aa: CATAKRSGSGGNEQFF
cdr3_nt: TGTGCCACCGCAAAAAGAAGCGGGAGTGGGGGTAATGAGCAGTTCTTC

v_call: TRBV7-2
j_call: TRBJ2-7
clone_size: -
d_call: -
cdr3_aa: CASSLALGTGYEQYF
cdr3_nt: TGTGCCAGCAGCTTAGCGCTAGGGACTGGCTACGAGCAGTACTTC

v_call: TRBV28
j_call: TRBJ1-2
clone_size: -
d_call: -
cdr3_aa: CASRYLQGFGVRYGYTF
cdr3_nt: TGTGCCAGCAGATACCTCCAGGGGTTTGGGGTTCGCTATGGCTACACCTTC

v_call: TRBV12-3/TRBV12-4
j_call: TRBJ1-1
clone_size: many
d_call: -
cdr3_aa: CASRLAMNTEAFF
cdr3_nt: TGTGCCAGCAGGCTGGCCATGAACACTGAAGCTTTCTTT

v_call: TRBV28
j_call: TRBJ2-3
clone_size: few
d_call: TRBD2
cdr3_aa: CASSLTSGGQYF
cdr3_nt: TGTGCCAGCAGCCTAACTAGCGGGGGGCAGTATTTT

v_call: TRBV5-1
j_call: TRBJ2-1
clone_size: few
d_call: TRBD1
cdr3_aa: CASSLVRQGSDVGGQFF
cdr3_nt: TGCGCCAGCAGCTTGGTCCGACAGGGGTCGGATGTGGGAGGGCAGTTCTTC

v_call: TRBV6-2/TRBV6-3
j_call: TRBJ1-2
clone_size: -
d_call: -
cdr3_aa: CASKRANYGYTF
cdr3_nt: TGTGCCAGCAAGCGTGCTAACTATGGCTACACCTTC

v_call: TRBV4-2
j_call: TRBJ2-2
clone_size: -
d_call: TRBD2
cdr3_aa: CASSQILAGGNTGELFF
cdr3_nt: TGTGCCAGCAGCCAAATTCTAGCGGGAGGGAACACCGGGGAGCTGTTTTTT